This section outlines one TCR beta chain sequence together with its context. Between the trimmed V and J ends, which lost 0 bases and 4 bases, there was a span of 24 bases. Germline V gives CDR1 MGHRA, CDR2 YSYEKL. This CDR3 has 19 residues. The sample originates from a study of cytomegalovirus exposure and HLA in healthy donors. As for the study in general: Out of around 360 genotyped donors, 81% belonged to the Caucasian-associated ancestry cluster.

Researchers ran the PCR with 60 Vbeta and 13 Jbeta primers. Data came from immunoSEQ multiplex PCR; TCRdb stores just in-frame clones and leaves some out. The sample has 200,000 or so clones. This sequence joins TRBV4-1 and TRBJ1-2; D perhaps matches TRBD1 (6 bases). The sample consisted of PBMCs. The receptor was isolated from a boy younger than 18 in good health and CMV-seronegative. CDR3 residues: CASSQDPVRGGRAIYGYTF. CDR3 coding DNA: TGCGCCAGCAGCCAAGACCCCGTGCGGGGGGGCAGGGCGATCTATGGCTACACCTTC.